The TCR beta chain described here comes from a study of blood T cells in healthy people across ages. Findings and caveats of the study: Per million T cells, TCR beta diversity dropped about linearly as age rose. It was the long-lived donors that had more naive CD4+ cells and higher diversity than aged donors.

For the second PCR, which ran for about 6 to 11 cycles, a sample-barcoded 5' primer and a J-beta primer mix were used. CDR3-containing paired-end reads numbering at least 3 million came from each sample. TCRdb reanalysed the 5' RACE reads using MiXCR and keeps one entry per CDR3 protein. The sample lists 1.2 million to 1.5 million distinct CDR3 sequences; roughly 59% were seen once. This clonotype was seen only a few times. Its antigen is as yet unknown. Germline CDR1 and CDR2: DFQATT and SNEGSKA (reference sequence). This CDR3 contains 12 residues. V was shortened by 5 bases and J by 5 bases, with 12 bases between the two germline ends.

The sequence derives from a man aged 18 to 35 in good health. The sequencing sample was made of blood. The V and J genes are TRBV20-1 and TRBJ2-5; D uncertain. The CDR3 spells CSAPYARETQYF. CDR3 DNA: TGCAGTGCTCCCTATGCCCGGGAGACCCAGTACTTC.